The source of this T cell receptor (beta chain) is a study of human T cells and chemical hapten exposure. Study conclusions and caveats: There was no change with DPC sensitization in TCRs above 1 in 1000 frequency.

This clonotype showed up many times. Its antigen is unknown. The V end lost 0 bases, the J end lost 6 bases, and 15 bases lay between the germline ends. The CDR3 totals 16 residues. Germline V gene lookup returns CDR1 MNHEY and CDR2 SMNVEV (reference sequence). Specified time point: patch test 1, 2 weeks after DPC sensitization. Described treatment: therapeutic diphenylcyclopropenone sensitization with weekly scalp DPC. TCRdb called the RACE reads again in MiXCR, with one record for every CDR3 protein. The table has around 380,000 distinct CDR3 sequences, roughly 5% seen once. Sequencing was performed on whole blood, taken in connection with sensitization to the hapten diphenylcyclopropenone (DPC). The TCR was taken from a woman aged 50 to 60 with alopecia areata. Some clones in this sample may be carry-over from other donors' samples. The chain is built from TRBV27 and TRBJ1-5, with a tentative D call TRBD1 (5 bases). The CDR3 here is CASSLSFSGRGQPQHF. For the CDR3, the DNA is TGTGCCAGCAGTTTATCGTTTTCAGGGCGAGGTCAGCCCCAGCATTTT.